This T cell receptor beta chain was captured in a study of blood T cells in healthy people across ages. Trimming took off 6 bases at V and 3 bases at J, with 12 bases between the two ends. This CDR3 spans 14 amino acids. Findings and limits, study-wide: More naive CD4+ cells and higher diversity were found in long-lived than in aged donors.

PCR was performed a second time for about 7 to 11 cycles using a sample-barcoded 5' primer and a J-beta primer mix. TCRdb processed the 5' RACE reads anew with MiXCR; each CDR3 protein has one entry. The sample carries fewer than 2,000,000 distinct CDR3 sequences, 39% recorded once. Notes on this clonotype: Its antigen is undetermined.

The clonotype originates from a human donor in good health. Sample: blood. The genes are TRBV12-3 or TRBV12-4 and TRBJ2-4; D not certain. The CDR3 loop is CASSARAVKNIQYF. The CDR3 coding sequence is TGTGCCAGCAGCGCACGGGCAGTCAAAAACATTCAGTACTTC.